A single sample is the source of the 10 T cell receptor beta chains below, sequenced in a study of blood T cell repertoires in COVID-19. The assay was immunoSEQ multiplex PCR, and TCRdb's table has in-frame clones only and misses some. The table records about 300,000 clones, more than 80% of them present only once. Input material: peripheral blood. The origin of the receptors is a woman in her 50s with COVID-19, enrolled during active disease.

CDR3 in DNA: TGTGCCAGCAGCGACCGGGACAGTGACATAGACACTGAAGCTTTCTTT. Translating gives CASSDRDSDIDTEAFF. This chain uses TRBV28 with TRBJ1-1, with 7 bases aligning to TRBD1. Germline V lookup: CDR1 MDHEN, CDR2 SYDVKM. This CDR3 comprises 16 residues. With 6 bases clipped from V and 3 bases from J, the junction kept 13 bases outside the gene matches.

The chain combines TRBV19 with TRBJ2-5, with 13 bases lining up with TRBD2. Losses at the gene ends were 3 bases for V and 4 bases for J; bases not matched to a gene: 5. The CDR3 is 16 amino acids. The germline CDR1 and CDR2 sequences are LNHDA and SQIVND (reference sequence). CDR3 loop: CASSITSGRAGETQYF. CDR3 coding DNA: TGTGCCAGTAGTATTACTAGCGGGAGGGCCGGAGAGACCCAGTACTTC.

The chain couples TRBV19 to TRBJ2-7, with TRBD2 matching 12 bases. The CDR3 totals 15 residues. Germline trimming cut 6 bases from V and 7 bases from J; bases unmatched to any gene: 10. The V gene's germline CDR1 is LNHDA and CDR2 SQIVND (reference sequence). The CDR3: CASSQLAGGTLEQYF. For the CDR3, the DNA is TGTGCCAGTAGCCAACTAGCGGGAGGTACTTTGGAGCAGTACTTC.

This chain connects TRBV6-6 to TRBJ2-7; the match to TRBD2 covers 13 bases. V gave up 5 bases and J gave up 5 bases; unmatched junction bases: 12. CDR3 length: 17 residues. Looked up from germline, CDR1 is MNHNY and CDR2 is SVGAGI (reference sequence). The CDR3 sequence is CASSRLTSGRAGDEQYF. The CDR3 coding sequence is TGTGCCAGCAGTCGCCTTACTAGCGGGAGGGCCGGCGACGAGCAGTACTTC.

This chain joins TRBV3-1 (or the pseudogene TRBV3-2) and TRBJ2-1; 8 bases line up with TRBD2. This CDR3 spans 15 amino acids. V lost 2 bases and J lost 8; bases outside the gene matches: 8. CDR1 and CDR2 (germline): LGHDT, YNNKEL (reference sequence). CDR3 loop: CASSQSGSFVHEQFF. The CDR3 DNA is TGTGCCAGCAGCCAAAGCGGGAGTTTTGTTCATGAGCAGTTCTTC.

This chain uses TRBV2 with TRBJ1-1, with 8 nucleotides matching TRBD1. The V gene's germline CDR1 is SNHLY and CDR2 FYNNEI. The V gene end was trimmed by 8 bases and the J gene end by 5 bases; junction bases not matched to a gene: 13. CDR3 length equals 15 residues. Here the CDR3 reads CASVRAGGAGTEAFF. The CDR3 region has the DNA TGTGCCAGCGTCCGTGCAGGGGGCGCGGGGACTGAAGCTTTCTTT. Full variable domain (missing parts from reference TRBV2 and TRBJ1-1): EPEVTQTPSHQVTQMGQEVILRCVPISNHLYFYWYRQILGQKVEFLVSFYNNEISEKSEIFDDQFSVERPDGSNFTLKIRSTKLEDSAMYFCASVRAGGAGTEAFFGQGTRLTVV.

In nucleotides, the CDR3 is TGCGCCAGCAGCTTTCCGGGACTAGCGGGACGGGAGCAGTACTTC. Translating it yields CASSFPGLAGREQYF. This chain links TRBV5-1 with TRBJ2-7; 13 bases map to TRBD2. CDR3 length: 15 amino acids. The V gene's germline CDR1 is SGHRS and CDR2 YFSETQ. V lost 2 bases to trimming and J lost 7 bases; unmatched junction nucleotides: 6.

The genes are TRBV5-1 and TRBJ2-2, with 12 bases matching TRBD2. Germline V lookup: CDR1 SGHRS, CDR2 YFSETQ. The junction had 4 bases not matched to a gene; V was cut back by 10 bases and J by 3 bases. The CDR3 is 14 residues long. Here the CDR3 DNA reads TGCGCCTCCAGACTAGCGGGAGACACCGGGGAGCTGTTTTTT. This gives the protein CASRLAGDTGELFF.

The CDR3 nucleotides read TGTGCCTGGGGGACAGGGGGGAGCTCCTATAATTCACCCCTCCACTTT. It yields the protein CAWGTGGSSYNSPLHF. This rearrangement joins TRBV30 to TRBJ1-6, with 11 bases identical to TRBD1. V lost 5 bases to trimming and J lost 0 bases; unmatched junction nucleotides: 3. CDR3 length: 16 amino acids. Germline CDR1 is GTSNPN and CDR2 is SVGIG (reference sequence). The full variable domain, rest sourced from reference TRBV30 and TRBJ1-6, is SQTIHQWPATLVQPVGSPLSLECTVEGTSNPNLYWYRQAAGRGLQLLFYSVGIGQISSEVPQNLSASRPQDRQFILSSKKLLLSDSGFYLCAWGTGGSSYNSPLHFGNGTRLTVT.

The V and J genes are TRBV3-1 (or the pseudogene TRBV3-2) and TRBJ1-1; no clear D. V lost 0 bases, J lost 1 base, and 18 bases lay in between. In germline, CDR1 is LGHDT, CDR2 YNNKEL (reference sequence). CDR3 size: 18 residues. As DNA, the CDR3 is TGTGCCAGCAGCCAAGAACGCAAGACCCGTGACACGAACACTGAAGCTTTCTTT. The encoded protein is CASSQERKTRDTNTEAFF.